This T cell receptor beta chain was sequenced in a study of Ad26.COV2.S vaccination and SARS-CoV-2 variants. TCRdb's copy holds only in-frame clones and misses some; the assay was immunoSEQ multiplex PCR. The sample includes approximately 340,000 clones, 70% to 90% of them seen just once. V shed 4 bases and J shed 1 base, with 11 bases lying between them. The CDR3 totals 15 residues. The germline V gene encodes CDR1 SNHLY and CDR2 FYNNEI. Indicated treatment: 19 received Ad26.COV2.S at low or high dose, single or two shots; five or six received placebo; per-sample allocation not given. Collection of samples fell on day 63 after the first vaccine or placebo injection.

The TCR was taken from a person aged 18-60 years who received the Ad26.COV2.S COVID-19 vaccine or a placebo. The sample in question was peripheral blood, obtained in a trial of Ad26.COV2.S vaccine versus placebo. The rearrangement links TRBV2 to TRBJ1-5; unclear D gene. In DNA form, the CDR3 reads TGTGCCAGCAGTGGGGAGCAGGACAGCAATCAGCCCCAGCATTTT. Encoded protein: CASSGEQDSNQPQHF. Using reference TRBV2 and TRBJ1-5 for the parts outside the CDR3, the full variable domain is EPEVTQTPSHQVTQMGQEVILRCVPISNHLYFYWYRQILGQKVEFLVSFYNNEISEKSEIFDDQFSVERPDGSNFTLKIRSTKLEDSAMYFCASSGEQDSNQPQHFGDGTRLSIL.